This passage covers 3 T cell receptor beta chains from one sample sequenced in a study of T cells in women clearing cervical HPV infection (dated by TCRdb to 2016 to 2019). Library prep was done by the immunoSEQ multiplex PCR assay. TCRdb holds this immuneACCESS table with in-frame rearrangements only. Some clones are missing; in checked studies, unresolved V genes explain under half, and the rest has no known cause. The table for this sample lists more than 45,000 clones. The ten largest clonotypes hold around 1.6% of the sample. Sequencing was performed on blood buffy coat. Receptors originate from a woman between 18 and 70 years old with a cervical HPV16 infection that either progressed to CIN3+ or cleared (not recorded which).

In the case of this clone: The missing CDR3 end, 3 residues past where the read stops, is filled in from the germline J gene. The chain couples TRBV6-8 to TRBJ1-1, with TRBD1 as a possible D gene (5 bases). The germline V and J ends were trimmed by 9 bases and 4 bases, with 12 bases remaining between them. Germline lookup yields CDR1 MNHGY and CDR2 SAAAGT. This CDR3 region has 12 residues. The covered CDR3 bases are TGTGCCAGGGGGGGGGAGGCCACTGAA. This translates into CARGGEATE. In full, the CDR3 is CARGGEATEAFF.

Points on this clone: Coverage ceases 3 residues before the CDR3 finishes, and the germline J gene fills in the end. The chain carries TRBV28 and TRBJ1-4; tentatively, D is TRBD1 (5 bases). V was trimmed by 8 bases and J by 5 bases, leaving 18 bases between them. From germline, CDR1 is MDHEN and CDR2 SYDVKM. The CDR3 covers 15 residues. The CDR3 reads CASRTDISMNEKLFF. The CDR3 DNA, read in part, is TGTGCCAGCCGGACGGACATCAGCATGAATGAAAAA.

As to this clone: Sequencing ends 3 residues short of the CDR3 end; the germline J gene provides the rest. This sequence joins TRBV19 and TRBJ1-5; D unclear. The CDR3 totals 12 residues. CDR1 and CDR2 from the germline V gene are LNHDA and SQIVND (reference sequence). Trimming cost V 7 bases and J 2 bases, with 6 bases left between them. The CDR3: CASNGGNQPQHF. CDR3 DNA (partial): TGTGCCAGTAACGGGGGCAATCAGCCC.